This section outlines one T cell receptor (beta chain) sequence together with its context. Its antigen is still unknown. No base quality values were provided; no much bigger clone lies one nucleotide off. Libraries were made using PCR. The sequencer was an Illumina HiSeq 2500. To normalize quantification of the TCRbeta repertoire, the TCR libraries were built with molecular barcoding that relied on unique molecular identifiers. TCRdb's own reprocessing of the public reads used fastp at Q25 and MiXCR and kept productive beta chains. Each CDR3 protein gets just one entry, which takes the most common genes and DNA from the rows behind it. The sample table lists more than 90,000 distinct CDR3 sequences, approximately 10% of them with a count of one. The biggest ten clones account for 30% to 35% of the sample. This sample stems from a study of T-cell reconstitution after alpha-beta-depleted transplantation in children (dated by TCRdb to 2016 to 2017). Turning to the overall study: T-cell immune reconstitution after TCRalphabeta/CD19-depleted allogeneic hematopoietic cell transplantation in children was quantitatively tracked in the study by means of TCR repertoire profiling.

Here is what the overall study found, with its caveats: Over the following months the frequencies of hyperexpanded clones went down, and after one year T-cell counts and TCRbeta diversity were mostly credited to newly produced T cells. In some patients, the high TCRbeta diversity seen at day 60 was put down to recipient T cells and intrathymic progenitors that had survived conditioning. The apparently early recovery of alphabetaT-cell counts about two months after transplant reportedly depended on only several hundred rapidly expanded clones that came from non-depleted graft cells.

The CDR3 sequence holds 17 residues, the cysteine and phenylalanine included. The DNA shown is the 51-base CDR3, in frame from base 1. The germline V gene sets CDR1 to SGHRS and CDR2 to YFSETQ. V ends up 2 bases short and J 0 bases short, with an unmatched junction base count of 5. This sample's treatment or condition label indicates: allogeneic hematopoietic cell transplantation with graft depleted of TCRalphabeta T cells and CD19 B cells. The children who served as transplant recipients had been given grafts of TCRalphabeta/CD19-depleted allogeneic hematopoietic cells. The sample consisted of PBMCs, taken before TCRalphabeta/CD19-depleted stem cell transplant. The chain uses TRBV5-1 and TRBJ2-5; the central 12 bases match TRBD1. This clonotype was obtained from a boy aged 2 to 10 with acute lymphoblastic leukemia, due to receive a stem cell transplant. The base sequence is TGCGCCAGCAGCTTCCCGGGACAGGGGGCGTACCAAGAGACCCAGTACTTC. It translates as CASSFPGQGAYQETQYF.